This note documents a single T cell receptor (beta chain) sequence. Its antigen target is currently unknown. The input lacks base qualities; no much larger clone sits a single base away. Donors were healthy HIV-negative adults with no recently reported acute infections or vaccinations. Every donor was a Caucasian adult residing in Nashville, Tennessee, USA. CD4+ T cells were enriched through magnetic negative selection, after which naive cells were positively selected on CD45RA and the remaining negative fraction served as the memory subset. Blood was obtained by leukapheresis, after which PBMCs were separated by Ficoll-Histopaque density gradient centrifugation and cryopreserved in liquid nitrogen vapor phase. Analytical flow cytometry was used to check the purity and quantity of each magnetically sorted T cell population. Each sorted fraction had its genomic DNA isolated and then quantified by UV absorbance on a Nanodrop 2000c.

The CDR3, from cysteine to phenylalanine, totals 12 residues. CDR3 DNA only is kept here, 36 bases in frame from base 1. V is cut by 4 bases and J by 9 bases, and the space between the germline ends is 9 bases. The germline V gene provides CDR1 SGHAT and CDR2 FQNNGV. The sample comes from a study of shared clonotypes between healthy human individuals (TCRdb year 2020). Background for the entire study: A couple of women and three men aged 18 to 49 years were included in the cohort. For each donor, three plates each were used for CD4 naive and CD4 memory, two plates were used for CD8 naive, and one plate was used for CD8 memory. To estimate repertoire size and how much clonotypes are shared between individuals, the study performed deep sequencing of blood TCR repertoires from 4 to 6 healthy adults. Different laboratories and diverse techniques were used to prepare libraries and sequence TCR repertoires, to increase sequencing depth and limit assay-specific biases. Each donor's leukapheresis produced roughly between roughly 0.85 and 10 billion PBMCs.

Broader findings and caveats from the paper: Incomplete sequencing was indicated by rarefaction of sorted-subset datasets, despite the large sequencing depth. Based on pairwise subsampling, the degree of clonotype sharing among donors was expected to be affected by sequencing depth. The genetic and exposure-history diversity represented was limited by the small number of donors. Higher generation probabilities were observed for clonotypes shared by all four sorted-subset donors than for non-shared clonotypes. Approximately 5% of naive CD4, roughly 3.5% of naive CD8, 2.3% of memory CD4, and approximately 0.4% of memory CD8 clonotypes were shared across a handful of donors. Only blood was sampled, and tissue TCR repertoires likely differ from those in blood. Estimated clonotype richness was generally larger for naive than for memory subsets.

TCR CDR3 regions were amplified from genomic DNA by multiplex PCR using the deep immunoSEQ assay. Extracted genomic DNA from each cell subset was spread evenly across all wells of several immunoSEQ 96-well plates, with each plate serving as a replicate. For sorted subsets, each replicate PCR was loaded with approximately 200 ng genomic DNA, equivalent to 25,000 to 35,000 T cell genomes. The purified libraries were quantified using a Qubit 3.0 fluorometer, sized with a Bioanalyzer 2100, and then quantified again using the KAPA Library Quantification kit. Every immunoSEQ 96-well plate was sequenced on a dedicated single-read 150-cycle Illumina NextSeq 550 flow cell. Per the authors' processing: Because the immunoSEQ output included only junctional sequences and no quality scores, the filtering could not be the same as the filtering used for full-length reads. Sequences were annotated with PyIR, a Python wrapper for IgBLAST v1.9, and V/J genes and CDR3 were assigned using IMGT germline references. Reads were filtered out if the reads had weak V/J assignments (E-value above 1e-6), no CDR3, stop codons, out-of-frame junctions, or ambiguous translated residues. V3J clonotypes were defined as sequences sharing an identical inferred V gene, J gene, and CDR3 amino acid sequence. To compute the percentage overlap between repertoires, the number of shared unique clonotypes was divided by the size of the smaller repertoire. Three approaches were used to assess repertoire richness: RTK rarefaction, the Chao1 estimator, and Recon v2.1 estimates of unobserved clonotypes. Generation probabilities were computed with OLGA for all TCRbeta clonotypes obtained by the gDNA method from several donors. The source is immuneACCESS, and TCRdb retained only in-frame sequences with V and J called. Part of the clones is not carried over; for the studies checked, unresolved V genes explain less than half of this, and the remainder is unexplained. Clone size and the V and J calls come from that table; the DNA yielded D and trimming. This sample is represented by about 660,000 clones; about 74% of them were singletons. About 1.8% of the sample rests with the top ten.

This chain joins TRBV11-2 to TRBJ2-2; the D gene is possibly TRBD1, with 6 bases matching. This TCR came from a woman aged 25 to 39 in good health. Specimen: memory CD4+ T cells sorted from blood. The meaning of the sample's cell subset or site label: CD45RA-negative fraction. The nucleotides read TGTGCCAGCAGCTCTACAGGGAGGGAGCTGTTTTTT. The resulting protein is CASSSTGRELFF.